This paragraph covers one TCR beta chain sequence. This clone was seen just once. What this receptor recognizes is not known. Base qualities are not at hand, and no much larger clone is one base apart. From its cysteine to its phenylalanine, the CDR3 spans 15 amino acids. The entry retains the CDR3 DNA only, 45 bases that are in frame from base 1. V loses 9 bases, J loses 3 bases, and the germline ends lie 21 bases apart. CDR1 and CDR2, per the germline V gene (reference sequence), are LNHDA and SQIVND. The data stem from a study of early stage breast cancer tumors (dated by TCRdb to the late 2010s). In terms of the full investigation: Of the roughly 17 invasive breast tumors, more than 9 were found to be estrogen receptor-positive, progesterone receptor-positive and HER2-negative. Of the approximately twelve ER+/PR+/HER2- tumors, eight were classified as invasive ductal carcinomas and four as invasive lobular carcinomas. A read coverage of roughly 10-fold per sample was achieved on average. Across all samples, 2,500,000 or so templates representing approximately 1 million unique clonotypes were detected. On the study overall, not on this receptor specifically: Repertoires from blood resembled normal breast more closely than tumor, and using blood as a reference for each tissue separated tumor from normal in about 85% of the 16 patients. Bulk genomic DNA sequencing of unsorted cells missed chain pairing and functional markers such as CD4, CD8 and FOXP3. Because the cohort was small, analysis by tumor subtype was not possible. Enriched TCRB sequences shared across patients were found to be mostly commonly generated sequences that were unlikely to play an important role in the tumor microenvironment. Tumors showed about 2.5-fold higher T cell density and higher clonality than adjacent normal breast tissue.

Each sample was amplified in two independent genomic DNA replicates, using about 0.45 ug for blood and roughly 1.5 ug for tumor or normal breast. Following the manufacturer's instructions, the ImmunoSeq Intro kit was used to carry out TCRB sequencing on genomic DNA. For absolute quantification, the approximately 30-cycle multiplex PCR included proprietary primers along with spike-in control sequences. An 87-bp fragment spanning the CDR3 and flanking V and J genes was sequenced with single-end 150-bp reads. Seven samples, with two replicates for each sample, were multiplexed per lane of an Illumina MiSeq using version 3.0 chemistry. The study's own analysis went as follows. The vendor's proprietary pipeline processed the raw data and merged both replicates into a single result for each sample. A clonotype was defined as productive rearrangements that share the same V-gene family, CDR3 amino acid sequence and J-gene segment. Clonality was computed as 1 minus the normalized Shannon entropy (Pielou evenness) of TCRB abundances. To estimate T cell density, the total number of templates was divided by the input cell count, which was inferred from how much DNA went in. Recon with default parameters was used to estimate total repertoire diversity and clonality. Clonotypes with over 0.1% abundance in tumor and at least 32-fold higher abundance in tumor than in normal breast were defined as tumor-enriched. TCRdb took this table from immuneACCESS and kept in-frame rearrangements with V and J called. Such tables lack part of the clones; where checked against another copy, unresolved V genes explain under half of the gap, and the rest is unexplained. That table gives V, J and clone size, and the DNA gave D and trimming. The table for this sample lists tens of thousands of clones; 60% to 85% of them were counted only once. Jointly, the top ten make up more than 3% of the sample.

The study profiled bulk TCR beta-chain repertoires in matched peripheral blood, tumor and adjacent normal breast tissue taken from roughly 17 patients with early-stage breast cancer. Before surgery, roughly 5-11 mL of whole blood was collected in EDTA tubes and processed within 2 hours. Ficoll-Paque centrifugation in SepMate-50 tubes was used to isolate peripheral blood mononuclear cells. PBMCs were cryopreserved in aliquots of roughly 1.8 to 4 million cells in approximately 90% FBS with around 10% DMSO and kept in liquid nitrogen. Genomic DNA was extracted with the Qiagen AllPrep DNA/RNA Mini kit.

The sample taken for sequencing was blood. The rearrangement joined TRBV19 to TRBJ2-7; TRBD2 is perhaps the D gene, given 7 matching bases. This receptor was taken from a person aged 25 to 39 with breast cancer. The nucleotide sequence is TGTGCCAGCGCCGGCGGGGGCCCATGGGTCTACGAGCAGTACTTC. The translation is CASAGGGPWVYEQYF.